Sequencing of this T cell receptor beta chain was carried out in a study of blood T cell repertoires in COVID-19 (dated by TCRdb to the early 2020s). With regard to the full study: Samples from collaborators originated in the United States, Italy and Spain and spanned both the acute and convalescent phases of COVID-19. The repertoires were released in a freely available public database meant as a resource for research on the immune response to SARS-CoV-2. The prospective study material was composed of cDNA or gDNA derived from T cells, B-cell-depleted T cells, or PBMCs. Deeply sampled blood TCRbeta repertoires from subjects exposed to, actively infected with, or recovered from COVID-19 were included in the dataset. Where available, HLA class I and class II types were obtained from metadata supplied by the sample provider rather than from assay-based typing. Nearly every sample came with metadata listing a de-identified subject ID, COVID-19 status, age in years and sex. Samples came from the ongoing ImmuneRACE study (first 160 participants) plus 1,254 subjects from 6 global collaborators.

The immunoSEQ Assay, a bias-controlled multiplex PCR, was used to amplify TCRbeta CDR3 regions from genomic DNA. From the authors' description of their analysis: Within the assay, amplification of reference gene primers was used to estimate how many nucleated cells each sample contained. To quantify the absolute abundance of each unique TCRbeta CDR3 rearrangement, sequence reads were collapsed and filtered. For each sample, productive Simpson clonality was calculated as the square root of Simpson's diversity index over productive rearrangements. The table comes from immuneACCESS by way of TCRdb, which keeps in-frame sequences with V and J called. Part of the clones is missing from these tables; in studies checked, under half for an unresolved V gene and the rest for unknown reasons. The V and J calls and clone size are taken from that table; D and trimming were inferred from the DNA. Counted in this sample were almost 250,000 clones; roughly 89% of them appeared once. The leading ten clones occupy under 5% of the sample.

Paper-wide results and their limitations: How much clinical and demographic metadata was included differed by source and by participant, and the metadata was provided uncurated.

For this clone: The target of this receptor is not known. No clone much larger than this one lies a single base away; base qualities are absent.

Participants in the prospective study were enrolled through a virtual design, were aged roughly 18 to 100 years, and lived in roughly 24 United States geographic areas. To assign participants to cohorts, the prospective study relied on clinical history that participants themselves reported in a screening survey and a study questionnaire. For ImmuneRACE Cohort 3, a participant was defined as recovered based on two consecutive negative NP/OP PCR tests, clearance by a healthcare professional, or resolution of symptoms. In the prospective study, mobile phlebotomists collected whole blood, serum and a nasopharyngeal or oropharyngeal swab from each participant. Additional blood draws and questionnaires over an approximately 2-month period could optionally be provided by prospective study participants. Blood samples from the prospective study were shipped frozen or at room temperature prior to DNA extraction.

Sequenced material: PBMCs or T cells enriched from blood (not recorded which). This receptor was obtained from a woman in her twenties or thirties who had recovered from COVID-19.

The sequenced DNA: TGTGCCAGTAGTGCGACAGGAGTCGGGGAAAAACTGTTTTTT. Translated, it gives CASSATGVGEKLFF. The sequence links TRBV19 to TRBJ1-4; TRBD1 is possibly the D segment (6 matching bases). The V end loses 5 bases and the J end loses 8 bases, and a stretch of 15 bases separates them. CDR1 and CDR2 are drawn from the germline V gene (reference sequence): LNHDA, SQIVND. There are 14 amino acids in the CDR3, from cysteine to phenylalanine inclusive. CDR3 DNA is the only sequence kept; it has 42 bases, read in frame from the first base.